One sample yielded the 28 T cell receptor beta chains listed below, sequenced in a study of T cells after yellow fever vaccination. TCRdb re-called the 5' RACE reads through MiXCR, storing one row per CDR3 protein. The table shows about 10,000 distinct CDR3 sequences, with 4% to 5.5% occurring only once. The input for sequencing was PBMCs, either bulk or a sorted T-cell subset (CD4+, CD8+, memory, or dextramer-sorted; not recorded which), taken less than 16 days after the first yellow fever vaccination. The receptors were sampled from a man aged 18 to 30 who received the YFV17D yellow fever vaccine.

In its sample, this clonotype was seen many times. This chain links TRBV28 with TRBJ2-3; 8 bases line up with TRBD1. V shed 7 bases, J shed 2 bases, and the junction held 8 bases outside the gene matches. The CDR3 spans 15 residues. Germline CDR1 and CDR2: MDHEN and SYDVKM. CDR3 region: CASTLPGQVTDTQYF. CDR3 DNA: TGTGCCAGCACCTTGCCGGGACAGGTCACAGATACGCAGTATTTT.

This clonotype was observed many times. The genes are TRBV18 and TRBJ2-5; D unresolved. Germline V gene data show CDR1 as KGHSH and CDR2 as LQKENI. Trimming shortened V by 3 bases and J by 5 bases, and 10 bases separated the two germline ends. The CDR3 covers 13 residues. DNA for the CDR3: TGTGCCAGCTCACCCCGTCGTCGTGAGACCCAGTACTTC. Its translation: CASSPRRRETQYF.

This clonotype showed up many times. The chain combines TRBV5-4 with TRBJ2-3; D possibly corresponds to TRBD2 (5 bases). Trimming removed 5 bases at V and 2 bases at J, with 12 bases between. The CDR3 consists of 14 residues. Germline V gene lookup returns CDR1 SGHNT and CDR2 YYREEE (reference sequence). The CDR3: CASRSDSYTDTQYF. The DNA for the CDR3 is TGTGCCAGCAGGTCGGACTCGTACACAGATACGCAGTATTTT.

This clonotype has a count of ten or more. The chain links TRBV2 to TRBJ1-5, with no clear D. V dropped 5 bases and J dropped 0 bases, with 14 bases sitting between them. The germline CDR1 and CDR2 sequences are SNHLY and FYNNEI. The CDR3 totals 16 residues. The CDR3 is CASSYAAAYSNQPQHF. The CDR3 bases are TGTGCCAGCAGTTACGCTGCGGCGTATAGCAATCAGCCCCAGCATTTT.

This clonotype is medium-sized by share. The chain couples TRBV7-2 to TRBJ2-7, with D perhaps matching TRBD1 or TRBD2 (5 bases each). Germline V gives CDR1 SGHTA, CDR2 FQGNSA. V shed 5 bases and J shed 6 bases, with 14 bases lying between them. The CDR3 length is 13 residues. In DNA, the CDR3 is TGTGCCAGCAGCCGTGGGGCAGGGACCGAGCAGTACTTC. Amino acid sequence: CASSRGAGTEQYF.

This clonotype is categorized as medium-sized. This sequence joins TRBV7-2 and TRBJ2-7; D assignment may be TRBD1 or TRBD2 (5 bases each). The V gene lost 0 bases and the J gene lost 6 bases, with 9 bases spanning the gap. Germline CDR1 SGHTA, CDR2 FQGNSA. CDR3 length equals 13 residues. For the CDR3, the DNA is TGTGCCAGCAGCTTAGCCGAAGGGACCGAGCAGTACGTC. Translated, it gives CASSLAEGTEQYV.

The chain joins TRBV7-7 to TRBJ2-5, with D perhaps matching TRBD2 (5 bases). The CDR3 covers 13 residues. CDR1 is SSHAT and CDR2 is FNYEAQ in the germline V gene (reference sequence). Trimming stripped 5 bases from V and 3 bases from J, with 10 bases between. CDR3 sequence: CASSRTREETQYF. The CDR3 DNA is TGTGCCAGCAGCCGGACGCGGGAAGAGACCCAGTACTTC.

There are many counts of this clonotype. The chain carries TRBV2 and TRBJ2-5; D may be TRBD1 (6 bases). The CDR3 is 13 amino acids. V lost 9 bases and J 2 bases, leaving 13 bases between the germline ends. Germline values: CDR1 SNHLY, CDR2 FYNNEI. In DNA, the CDR3 is TGTGCCAGTAGCAGGGGCGAACAAGAGACCCAGTACTTC. Protein sequence: CASSRGEQETQYF.

In this sample, this clonotype turned up many times. V usage is TRBV12-3 or TRBV12-4 and J usage is TRBJ1-1, with a weak D call TRBD1 (6 bases). V dropped 2 bases and J dropped 11 bases, with 12 bases sitting between them. The CDR3 is 12 amino acids. CDR3 sequence (DNA): TGTGCCAGCAGTTTAAGCAAGGGGGTGGCTTTCTTT. It translates to CASSLSKGVAFF.

Ten or more counts support this clonotype. The chain couples TRBV3-1 to TRBJ2-2, with 8 bases matching TRBD2. The CDR3 has 15 residues. Trimming at V came to 3 bases and at J to 5 bases, leaving 5 bases not matched to a gene. From germline, CDR1 is LGHDT and CDR2 YNNKEL (reference sequence). Here the CDR3 DNA reads TGTGCCAGCAGCCAGAGTATAGCGGGGACCGGGGAGCTGTTTTTT. Residues: CASSQSIAGTGELFF.

This clonotype is classed as medium-sized. This chain uses TRBV2 with TRBJ2-3; D gene ambiguous. V lost 6 bases and J lost 4, with 8 bases in between. This CDR3 region has 12 residues. Germline V gene lookup returns CDR1 SNHLY and CDR2 FYNNEI. CDR3 sequence (DNA): TGTGCCAGCAGCCAGGACCCAGATACGCAGTATTTT. As protein: CASSQDPDTQYF.

Many counts were recorded for this clonotype. The chain employs TRBV20-1 and TRBJ1-2; perhaps TRBD1 as D (5 bases). CDR1 DFQATT and CDR2 SNEGSKA come from the germline V gene (reference sequence). The V gene lost 0 bases and the J gene lost 8 bases, with 16 bases spanning the gap. The CDR3 has 14 residues. The CDR3 DNA reads as TGCAGTGCTAGAGATTTGGGGGGATCCAGCGGCTACACCTTC. Translated, it gives CSARDLGGSSGYTF.

The table lists this clonotype with many counts. The chain carries TRBV7-3 and TRBJ2-3; D unclear. The germline gives CDR1 SGHTA, CDR2 FQGTGA. V was cut by 2 bases and J by 4 bases, with 10 bases left in between. CDR3 length: 14 residues. DNA of the CDR3: TGTGCCAGCAGCTTATCAGTGGGCGCAGATACGCAGTATTTT. This gives the protein CASSLSVGADTQYF.

This clonotype appeared many times. The chain links TRBV5-5 to TRBJ1-3; the match to TRBD1 covers 7 bases. The J segment lost 4 bases and the V segment lost 7 bases, leaving 8 bases of the junction unmatched. This CDR3 is 14 amino acids long. Germline CDR1 and CDR2: SGHKS and YYEKEE (reference sequence). In DNA, the CDR3 is TGTGCCAGCTCACAGGGGCCCGCGGGAAACACCATATATTTT. It codes for CASSQGPAGNTIYF. Full variable domain (rest looked up from reference TRBV5-5 and TRBJ1-3): DAGVTQSPTHLIKTRGQQVTLRCSPISGHKSVSWYQQVLGQGPQFIFQYYEKEERGRGNFPDRFSARQFPNYSSELNVNALLLGDSALYLCASSQGPAGNTIYFGEGSWLTVV.

This clonotype was seen many times. CDR3 residues: CASSPGGTGWVETQYF. The CDR3 DNA follows: TGTGCCAGCAGCCCGGGCGGGACCGGCTGGGTAGAGACCCAGTACTTC. The chain joins TRBV7-9 to TRBJ2-5; D might be TRBD2 (6 bases). The CDR3 is made up of 16 amino acids. The germline V gene has CDR1 SEHNR and CDR2 FQNEAQ (reference sequence). V was trimmed by 5 bases and J by 4 bases, leaving 20 bases between them.

By share, this clonotype counts as medium-sized. The chain recombines TRBV9 with TRBJ2-2; D perhaps matches TRBD2 (6 bases). This CDR3 spans 16 amino acids. Germline V gives CDR1 SGDLS, CDR2 YYNGEE. Trimming shortened V by 3 bases and J by 4 bases, and 16 bases separated the two germline ends. CDR3 residues: CASSARAQGLTGELFF. The DNA for the CDR3 is TGTGCCAGCAGCGCCAGAGCCCAGGGACTCACCGGGGAGCTGTTTTTT.

This clonotype is categorized as medium-sized (0.01 to 0.1%). The CDR3 DNA follows: TGCGCCAGCAGCTTGGGGACTAGCTCAGATACGCAGTATTTT. It yields the protein CASSLGTSSDTQYF. The chain has TRBV5-1 and TRBJ2-3; TRBD2 matches 8 bases. The CDR3 loop spans 14 amino acids. J was trimmed by 4 bases and V by 0 bases; bases with no gene match: 1. In germline, CDR1 is SGHRS, CDR2 YFSETQ.

As for this clonotype: This sequence may be a read error, since a much larger clone differs from it by one base. The chain is built from TRBV5-1 and TRBJ2-7, with D perhaps given as TRBD1 or TRBD2 (5 bases each). CDR3 length: 13 amino acids. Germline loops: CDR1 SGHRS, CDR2 YFSETQ. The CDR3 reads CASRLAPGTEQYF. CDR3 in DNA: TGCGCCAGCCGCTTGGCCCCAGGGACCGAGCAGTACTTC.

This clonotype came up many times. This rearrangement joins TRBV7-2 to TRBJ2-3, with D possibly matching TRBD2 (6 bases). The CDR3 is made up of 15 amino acids. V was cut by 5 bases and J by 2 bases, with 14 bases left in between. Germline CDR1 is SGHTA and CDR2 is FQGNSA. The chain's CDR3 is CASSLKAGTTDTQYF. DNA for the CDR3: TGTGCCAGCAGCCTAAAAGCGGGCACCACAGATACGCAGTATTTT.

In its sample, this clonotype ranks as medium-sized. This rearrangement joins TRBV7-3 to TRBJ2-1, with D maybe TRBD2 (6 bases). V was clipped by 2 bases and J by 4 bases, with 21 bases between them. This CDR3 region has 18 residues. CDR1 and CDR2 (germline): SGHTA, FQGTGA. Here the CDR3 DNA reads TGTGCCAGCAGCTTATTCTCGACTAGACCTTCCTTATACAATGAGCAGTTCTTC. The encoded protein is CASSLFSTRPSLYNEQFF.

This clonotype was counted many times. The genes are TRBV19 and TRBJ2-5; D is unresolved. This CDR3 is built from 14 residues. CDR1 is LNHDA, CDR2 SQIVND, per germline (reference sequence). Trimming stripped 5 bases from V and 1 base from J, with 11 bases between. The CDR3 loop is CASSVQISQETQYF. The CDR3 DNA reads as TGTGCCAGTAGTGTACAGATCAGCCAAGAGACCCAGTACTTC.

This clonotype was observed at least ten times. This chain connects TRBV18 to TRBJ2-7, with a tentative D call TRBD1 (5 bases). The CDR3 contains 13 residues. V shed 3 bases and J shed 6 bases, with 12 bases lying between them. Germline lookup yields CDR1 KGHSH and CDR2 LQKENI. The CDR3 sequence: CASSPATVAEQYV. In DNA form, the CDR3 reads TGTGCCAGCTCACCCGCGACAGTCGCCGAGCAGTACGTC.

This clonotype is labeled medium-sized. This chain joins TRBV20-1 and TRBJ2-1, with a tentative D call TRBD2 (5 bases). This CDR3 spans 12 amino acids. The germline CDR1 and CDR2 sequences are DFQATT and SNEGSKA (reference sequence). The V and J ends lost 0 bases and 12 bases respectively, with 12 bases between them. This CDR3 reads CSARDRRAGQFF. CDR3 bases: TGCAGTGCTAGAGATCGGCGGGCTGGGCAGTTCTTC.

As concerns this clonotype: One junction end disagrees with the germline gene, perhaps due to a read error. The chain couples TRBV12-3 or TRBV12-4 to TRBJ2-3, with D perhaps TRBD1 (6 bases). The CDR3 has 14 amino acids. The CDR3 bases are TGTGCCAGCCGCCGGGACACGCGAGCAGATACGCAGTATTTC. Translated, it gives CASRRDTRADTQYF.

This clonotype was seen many times. The V gene is TRBV14, the J gene TRBJ2-3; D call uncertain. V lost 2 bases and J lost 7, with 19 bases in between. The V gene's germline CDR1 is SGHDN and CDR2 FVKESK. This CDR3 spans 16 amino acids. CDR3 coding DNA: TGTGCCAGCAGCCAAACCTATCCCGGATCGGTATATACGCAGTATTTT. Translated, it gives CASSQTYPGSVYTQYF. The full variable domain, in which reference TRBV14 and TRBJ2-3 provide the parts outside the CDR3, is EAGVTQFPSHSVIEKGQTVTLRCDPISGHDNLYWYRRVMGKEIKFLLHFVKESKQDESGMPNNRFLAERTGGTYSTLKVQPAELEDSGVYFCASSQTYPGSVYTQYFGPGTRLTVL.

In its sample, this clonotype is medium-sized (0.01 to 0.1%). J is TRBJ2-4 and V is TRBV28, with 9 bases fitting TRBD1. The CDR3 loop spans 18 amino acids. V was pared by 3 bases and J by 5 bases, with 14 bases of the junction left unmatched. The germline V gene encodes CDR1 MDHEN and CDR2 SYDVKM. The CDR3 region is CASSFLVATDRGENIQYF. The CDR3 coding sequence is TGTGCCAGCAGTTTTTTAGTGGCAACGGACAGGGGCGAAAACATTCAGTACTTC. Full variable domain (missing parts from reference TRBV28 and TRBJ2-4): DVKVTQSSRYLVKRTGEKVFLECVQDMDHENMFWYRQDPGLGLRLIYFSYDVKMKEKGDIPEGYSVSREKKERFSLILESASTNQTSMYLCASSFLVATDRGENIQYFGAGTRLSVL.

Ten or more counts support this clonotype. V and J are TRBV9 and TRBJ2-3; 10 positions agree with TRBD2. Trimming took 3 bases from V and 2 from J; bases not matched to a gene: 9. Per the germline V gene, CDR1 is SGDLS and CDR2 is YYNGEE. CDR3 length: 17 amino acids. CDR3 amino acids: CASSAGVGLAFTDTQYF. CDR3 nucleotide sequence: TGTGCCAGCAGCGCCGGCGTGGGACTAGCGTTCACAGATACGCAGTATTTT.

This rearrangement joins TRBV7-7 to TRBJ2-5; TRBD2 matches 11 bases. CDR3 length equals 16 residues. Germline values: CDR1 SSHAT, CDR2 FNYEAQ (reference sequence). V gave up 5 bases and J gave up 3 bases; unmatched junction bases: 8. DNA of the CDR3: TGTGCCAGCAGCGCCACCCTGGGACTAGCGGAAGAGACCCAGTACTTC. Its translation: CASSATLGLAEETQYF. The variable domain in full, completed from reference TRBV7-7 and TRBJ2-5, reads GAGVSQSPRYKVTKRGQDVTLRCDPISSHATLYWYQQALGQGPEFLTYFNYEAQPDKSGLPSDRFSAERPEGSISTLTIQRTEQRDSAMYRCASSATLGLAEETQYFGPGTRLLVL.